These 14 T cell receptor beta chains originate from one sample sequenced in a study of T cells after posttransplantation cyclophosphamide. The assay was immunoSEQ multiplex PCR, and TCRdb's table has in-frame clones only and misses some. The sample contains 8,000 to 9,500 clones, roughly 90% of which appear only once. Cyclophosphamide on days +3 and +4 followed busulfan-fludarabine conditioning and a marrow graft. This specimen was CD4+ T cells sorted from blood, taken 1404 days after allogeneic stem cell transplant with posttransplant cyclophosphamide. All receptors come from a female patient aged 50-59 years who received an allogeneic stem cell transplant from a related donor, was CMV-positive, and had no GVHD. A subset of T cells may come from the graft donor.

The gene calls are TRBV19 and TRBJ2-6; a possible D gene is TRBD1 (6 bases). Looked up from germline, CDR1 is LNHDA and CDR2 is SQIVND (reference sequence). This CDR3 has 16 amino acids. The V gene lost 5 bases and the J gene lost 4 bases, with 15 bases spanning the gap. The CDR3 region is CASSHWGTNGANVLTF. The CDR3 nucleotides read TGTGCCAGTAGTCACTGGGGGACAAACGGGGCCAACGTCCTGACTTTC.

This clone was counted a single time. The V and J genes are TRBV6-5 and TRBJ1-5, with D possibly being TRBD1 (6 bases). The CDR3 extends over 13 amino acids. Germline lookup yields CDR1 MNHEY and CDR2 SVGAGI. V was shortened by 6 bases and J by 6 bases, with 12 bases between the two germline ends. The CDR3 here is CASRRTGSQPQHF. CDR3 DNA sequence: TGTGCCAGCAGACGTACAGGGAGTCAGCCCCAGCATTTT.

The chain has TRBV19 and TRBJ2-3, with TRBD2 as a possible D gene (5 bases). This CDR3 is built from 13 residues. Germline CDR1 LNHDA, CDR2 SQIVND (reference sequence). The V end lost 6 bases, the J end lost 2 bases, and 9 bases lay between the germline ends. The CDR3 reads CASRRETTDTQYF. CDR3 bases: TGTGCCAGTAGGAGGGAGACCACAGATACGCAGTATTTT.

The rearrangement links TRBV7-3 to TRBJ2-5; the D gene is possibly TRBD2 (7 bases). The V gene's germline CDR1 is SGHTA and CDR2 FQGTGA. V dropped 8 bases and J dropped 2 bases, with 12 bases sitting between them. The length of the CDR3 is 13 residues. CDR3 protein: CASSKGGQETQYF. CDR3 bases: TGTGCCAGCTCCAAGGGGGGGCAAGAGACCCAGTACTTC.

This rearrangement joins TRBV12-5 to TRBJ2-5, with 7 positions matching TRBD2. Germline loops: CDR1 LGHNT, CDR2 FRNRAP. CDR3 length equals 13 residues. The V gene end was trimmed by 7 bases and the J gene end by 2 bases; junction bases not matched to a gene: 4. In DNA, the CDR3 is TGTGCTAGTGCTGCTAGCGGACAAGAGACCCAGTACTTC. This gives the protein CASAASGQETQYF.

V gene TRBV6-1 combines with J gene TRBJ2-3; D may be TRBD2 (5 bases). The CDR3 spans 13 residues. The germline V gene has CDR1 MNHNS and CDR2 SASEGT. The V end was cut by 1 base, the J end by 14 bases, with 16 bases between. In DNA, the CDR3 is TGTGCCAGCAGTGAAGGAGCGGCCTTCGTGGGGTATTTT. It is translated as CASSEGAAFVGYF.

V usage is TRBV18 and J usage is TRBJ1-1; D might be TRBD1 (6 bases). The CDR3 is 15 amino acids. CDR1 is KGHSH and CDR2 is LQKENI in the germline V gene. Deletions cut 0 bases from V and 5 bases from J, with 13 bases between. CDR3 DNA sequence: TGTGCCAGCTCACCACCGACAGGAGAGCAAACTGAAGCTTTCTTT. Translation: CASSPPTGEQTEAFF.

This clone was counted a few times. J is TRBJ1-3 and V is TRBV5-1; possible D gene TRBD1, 5 bases. Germline lookup yields CDR1 SGHRS and CDR2 YFSETQ. The CDR3 is 16 residues long. Trimming stripped 5 bases from V and 0 bases from J, with 15 bases between. The CDR3 DNA is TGCGCCAGCAGTCCACAGGCGGTGAGCTCTGGAAACACCATATATTTT. Its protein is CASSPQAVSSGNTIYF.

The J gene is TRBJ1-5, the V gene TRBV5-5, with D unresolved. This CDR3 region has 15 residues. Germline CDR1 and CDR2: SGHKS and YYEKEE (reference sequence). V was clipped by 3 bases and J by 0 bases, with 10 bases between them. The CDR3 nucleotides read TGTGCCAGCAGCTCGGAGGCCTATAGCAATCAGCCCCAGCATTTT. Its translation: CASSSEAYSNQPQHF.

The CDR3 region has the DNA TGCGCCAGCAGCCAAGAGTGGGCCGAGGGACTCCTCCTCCACTTT. Its protein is CASSQEWAEGLLLHF. The V call is TRBV4-3, the J call TRBJ1-6, with D possibly matching TRBD1 (5 bases). Germline V gene data show CDR1 as LGHNA and CDR2 as YSLEER. V was shortened by 0 bases and J by 15 bases, with 18 bases between the two germline ends. The CDR3 runs 15 residues.

V gene TRBV19 combines with J gene TRBJ2-1; D is unresolved. Germline CDR1 LNHDA, CDR2 SQIVND (reference sequence). The length of the CDR3 is 13 residues. The V end lost 4 bases, the J end lost 7 bases, and 11 bases lay between the germline ends. The CDR3 protein is CASSTNLLNEQFF. The CDR3 nucleotides read TGTGCCAGTAGTACAAACCTACTGAATGAGCAGTTCTTC. Together with reference TRBV19 and TRBJ2-1, the CDR3 gives the full variable domain: DGGITQSPKYLFRKEGQNVTLSCEQNLNHDAMYWYRQDPGQGLRLIYYSQIVNDFQKGDIAEGYSVSREKKESFPLTVTSAQKNPTAFYLCASSTNLLNEQFFGPGTRLTVL.

The rearrangement links TRBV18 to TRBJ2-2; the D is unclear. V was trimmed by 2 bases and J by 1 base, leaving 14 bases between them. CDR3 size: 17 residues. CDR1 and CDR2 from the germline V gene are KGHSH and LQKENI. This CDR3 reads CASSPWIVSGNTGELFF. CDR3 bases: TGTGCCAGCTCACCATGGATAGTTTCAGGGAACACCGGGGAGCTGTTTTTT.

The chain is built from TRBV10-2 and TRBJ2-3; 8 nucleotides line up with TRBD1. The CDR3 runs to 13 residues. V lost 6 bases to trimming and J lost 1 base; unmatched junction nucleotides: 0. Looked up from germline, CDR1 is WSHSY and CDR2 is SAAADI. The CDR3: CASRDRGTDTQYF. CDR3 DNA: TGCGCCAGCAGGGACAGGGGCACAGATACGCAGTATTTT.

This rearrangement joins TRBV7-2 to TRBJ2-1; D might be TRBD2 (5 bases). Germline lookup yields CDR1 SGHTA and CDR2 FQGNSA. V was cut by 5 bases and J by 7 bases, with 18 bases left in between. The CDR3 loop spans 15 amino acids. The CDR3 is CASSIRTGIQNEQFF. As DNA, the CDR3 is TGTGCCAGCAGCATCCGGACGGGGATTCAGAATGAGCAGTTCTTC.